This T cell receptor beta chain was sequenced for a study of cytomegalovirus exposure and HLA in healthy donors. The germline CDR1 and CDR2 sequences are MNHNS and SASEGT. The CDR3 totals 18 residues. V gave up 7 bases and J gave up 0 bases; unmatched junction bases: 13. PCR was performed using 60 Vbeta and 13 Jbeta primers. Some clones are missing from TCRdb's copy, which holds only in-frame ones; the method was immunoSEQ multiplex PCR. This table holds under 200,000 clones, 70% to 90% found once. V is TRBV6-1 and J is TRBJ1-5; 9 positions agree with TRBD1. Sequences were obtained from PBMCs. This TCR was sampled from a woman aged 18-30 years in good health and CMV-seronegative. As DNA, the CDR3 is TGTGCCAGCAATGACCGGGACAGGGTGACGAATAGCAATCAGCCCCAGCATTTT. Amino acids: CASNDRDRVTNSNQPQHF.